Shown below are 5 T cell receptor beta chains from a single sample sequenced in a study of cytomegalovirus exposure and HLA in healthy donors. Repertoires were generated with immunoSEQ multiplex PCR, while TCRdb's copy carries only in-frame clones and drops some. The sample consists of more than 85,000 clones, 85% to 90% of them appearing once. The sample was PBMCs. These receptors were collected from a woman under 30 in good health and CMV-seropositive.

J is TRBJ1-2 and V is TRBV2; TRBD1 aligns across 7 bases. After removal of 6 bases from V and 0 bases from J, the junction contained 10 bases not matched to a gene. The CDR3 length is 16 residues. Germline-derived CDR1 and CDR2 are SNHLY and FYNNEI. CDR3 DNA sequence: TGTGCCAGCAGCCGAAAAAAGACAGGGACTAACTATGGCTACACCTTC. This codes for CASSRKKTGTNYGYTF.

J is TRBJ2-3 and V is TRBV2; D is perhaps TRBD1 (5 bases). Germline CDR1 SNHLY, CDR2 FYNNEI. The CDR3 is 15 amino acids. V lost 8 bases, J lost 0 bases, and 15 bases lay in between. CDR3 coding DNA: TGTGCCAGCGGTCGACAGAGCACTAGCACAGATACGCAGTATTTT. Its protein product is CASGRQSTSTDTQYF. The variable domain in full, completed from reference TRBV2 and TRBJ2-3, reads EPEVTQTPSHQVTQMGQEVILRCVPISNHLYFYWYRQILGQKVEFLVSFYNNEISEKSEIFDDQFSVERPDGSNFTLKIRSTKLEDSAMYFCASGRQSTSTDTQYFGPGTRLTVL.

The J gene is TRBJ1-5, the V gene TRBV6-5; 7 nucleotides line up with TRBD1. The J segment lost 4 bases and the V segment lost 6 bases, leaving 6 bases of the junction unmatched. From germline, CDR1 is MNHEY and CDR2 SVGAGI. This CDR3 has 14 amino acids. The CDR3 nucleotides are TGTGCCAGCAGCTGGGACAGATATAATCAGCCCCAGCATTTT. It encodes CASSWDRYNQPQHF.

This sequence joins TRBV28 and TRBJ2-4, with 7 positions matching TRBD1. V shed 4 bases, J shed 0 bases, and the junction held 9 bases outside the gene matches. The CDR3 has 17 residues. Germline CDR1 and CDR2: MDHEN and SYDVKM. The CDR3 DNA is TGTGCCAGCAGTTCGCTCAGGGGGAATGTAGCCAAAAACATTCAGTACTTC. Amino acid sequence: CASSSLRGNVAKNIQYF.

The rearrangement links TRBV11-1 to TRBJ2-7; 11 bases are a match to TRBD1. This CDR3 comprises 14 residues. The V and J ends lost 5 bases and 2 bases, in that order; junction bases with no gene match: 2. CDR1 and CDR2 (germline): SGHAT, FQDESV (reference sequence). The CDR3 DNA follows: TGTGCCAGCAGCCCGGGACAGGGGGCCTACGAGCAGTACTTC. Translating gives CASSPGQGAYEQYF.